This T cell receptor (beta chain) was sequenced during a study of T cells in localized non-small cell lung cancer. Study-wide results and caveats: Paired adjacent lung recovered a median around 52 of the top 100 tumor clones. Measurement of T cell clonality placed uninvolved adjacent lung highest, above the level in tumor.

Per the germline V gene, CDR1 is SGHVS and CDR2 is FQNEAQ. V was pared by 5 bases and J by 5 bases, with 9 bases between. This CDR3 comprises 13 residues. The method was immunoSEQ multiplex PCR; TCRdb's version includes in-frame clones alone and lacks a portion of them. The data contain roughly 30,000 clones, 75% to 95% of them singletons. This clone came up once. Its antigen is unidentified. This TCR came from a female donor of 60 years or more with stage I lung adenocarcinoma. This specimen was peripheral blood, taken before any cancer treatment. V gene TRBV7-8 combines with J gene TRBJ2-2; D call uncertain. The CDR3 DNA follows: TGTGCCAGCAGCCCAATAGAAACCGGGGAGCTGTTTTTT. Amino acid sequence: CASSPIETGELFF.